This TCR beta chain was sequenced during a study of shared clonotypes between healthy human individuals. Study-level findings and limits: Generally, estimated richness proved larger in naive subsets than it did in memory subsets.

There were no recent acute infections or vaccinations among the donors, who were healthy HIV-negative adults. Naive CD45RA+ and memory CD45RA-negative subsets were split from CD4+ cells. Methods used by the authors: Filtering differed since immunoSEQ provided only junctions, with no quality scores. Produced via immunoSEQ multiplex PCR; TCRdb's table is partial and in-frame only. The DNA gave D and trimming, while V, J and clone size come from that table. The sample lists over a million clones; 95% to 99% were seen once. Turning to this clone: No antigen is known for it.

Sequenced sample: naive CD4+ T cells sorted from blood. Subset of the sample: CD45RA+ positively selected. This TCR derives from a man between 25 and 39 years old in good health.

CDR3 sequence (DNA): TGTGCCAGCAGCTCCAGGTCGAATAATGAAAAACTGTTTTTT. Its translation is CASSSRSNNEKLFF. This chain links TRBV7-8 with TRBJ1-4, with D unclear. Trimming cost V 4 bases and J 4 bases, with 10 bases left between them. This CDR3 has 14 amino acids. The germline CDR1 and CDR2 sequences are SGHVS and FQNEAQ.